This T cell receptor beta chain was observed in a study of blood T cells in healthy people across ages. Whole-study results and caveats: Those diversity estimates obtained from one million T cells were thought to be underestimates.

Regarding this clonotype: Antigen unknown.

The CDR3 is made up of 14 amino acids. Germline CDR1 and CDR2: SGHRS and YFSETQ. Trimming cost V 4 bases and J 2 bases, with 11 bases left between them. It was with a sample-barcoded 5' primer and a J-beta primer mix that a second PCR of about 6 to 12 cycles was run. Each CDR3 protein is one row after TCRdb ran MiXCR on the 5' RACE reads. The sample lists roughly 1.7 million distinct CDR3 sequences, around 35% occurring once. The source is a young woman in good health. Sequenced input: blood. The V call is TRBV5-1, the J call TRBJ2-3; the D is unclear. CDR3 loop: CASSRLLLTDTQYF. The CDR3 nucleotides read TGCGCCAGCAGCCGCCTACTCCTCACAGATACGCAGTATTTT. The full variable domain, completed using reference TRBV5-1 and TRBJ2-3, is KAGVTQTPRYLIKTRGQQVTLSCSPISGHRSVSWYQQTPGQGLQFLFEYFSETQRNKGNFPGRFSGRQFSNSRSEMNVSTLELGDSALYLCASSRLLLTDTQYFGPGTRLTVL.